This T cell receptor beta chain was sequenced in a study of T cell repertoires in cytomegalovirus infection. TCRdb re-called the reads through MiXCR, storing one row per CDR3 protein. In the table there are approximately 110,000 distinct CDR3 sequences, under 50% of which are singletons. With regard to this clonotype: The antigen remains unidentified.

V lost 7 bases, J lost 0 bases, and 13 bases stayed unmatched. The CDR3 is 19 residues long. This receptor was taken from a human donor in good health (CMV status not recorded). Some clones in this sample may be carry-over from other donors' samples. The V gene is TRBV12-3 or TRBV12-4, the J gene TRBJ2-1; 12 bases are shared with TRBD2. The sequences come from CD8+ T cells from cultured PBMCs, collected from culture after CMV antigen stimulation. CDR3 DNA sequence: TGTGCCAGCACCACTAGCCGACTAGCGGGGGAAAGCTCCTACAATGAGCAGTTCTTC. Residues: CASTTSRLAGESSYNEQFF.